This note documents a single T cell receptor (beta chain) sequence. No cognate antigen has been identified for it. Base qualities are not provided; no much larger clone lies one nucleotide away. Libraries were built with the immunoSEQ multiplex PCR assay. Rearranged TCR beta chain products were amplified from genomic DNA of sorted T-cell subsets and sequenced. Per the authors' processing: Shannon entropy and Simpson indices were used to measure the diversity of productive TCR beta rearrangements in each repertoire. To gauge clonal expansion, the frequencies of the 100 most abundant productive TCR beta clonotypes among total reads were added together. A self-reactivity index based on amino acid usage at CDR3beta positions 6 and 7 was applied to the TRB repertoires. Repertoire analyses used two-way ANOVA; flow cytometric analyses used Student t or Mann-Whitney tests. In its TCRdb copy, this immuneACCESS table keeps in-frame sequences only and misses some clones. Where compared with another copy, unresolved V genes explain less than half of these, and the others have no known cause. Clone size and the V and J calls come from that table; the DNA yielded D and trimming. The sample contains some 20,000 clones, more than 85% of them found a single time. The biggest ten clones account for roughly 0.77% of the sample.

This record belongs to a study of regulatory and conventional T cells in RAG deficiency (dated by TCRdb to the late 2010s). A note on the overall study: The study used high-throughput TCR beta sequencing to compare repertoire diversity and composition of Treg, conventional CD4+ and CD8+ T cells between RAG-deficient patients and healthy controls. What the work shows at the level of the full study, not this receptor alone: Compared with controls, Omenn syndrome and CID/AS patients had 80 to 100-fold fewer unique TCR beta sequences in Treg cells, but only about 9.5-fold fewer in the other subsets. Some T-cell subset analyses were not done for some subjects. Markedly lower Shannon entropy and higher Simpson indices were observed in RAG-deficient patients than in control T-cell subpopulations. Sorted CD25-high CD127-low cells from Omenn syndrome patients may represent peripherally activated cells rather than bona fide Treg cells. All patient T-cell subsets had shorter CDR3 lengths; Omenn syndrome patients showed >80% Treg-Tconv repertoire overlap at nucleotide and amino acid level.

CDR1 and CDR2 were assigned from the germline V gene (reference sequence) as SGHNT and YYREEE. Including cysteine and phenylalanine, the CDR3 has 18 amino acids. Only the CDR3 portion is preserved as DNA: 54 bases, with reading frame beginning at the first base. Trimming removed 4 bases from V and 1 base from J; the gene matches leave 8 bases unexplained. Before genomic DNA extraction, conventional CD4+ T cells were isolated from blood as CD25-low CD127-high cells. Several healthy control donors were used as the comparison group for repertoire analyses. These same records also appear under a second study, on regulatory T cells. As the second publication notes: For the multiplex PCR, 52 forward TRBV primers and 13 reverse TRBJ primers were used, and amplification bias was corrected with both assay-based and computational methods. Patient repertoires showed restricted unique TRB V-J pairs and skewed V and J gene usage, most marked in regulatory T cells. The study compared T-cell receptor beta repertoires of sorted regulatory, conventional CD4+ and CD8+ T cells between CD3G-deficient patients and healthy controls. Peripheral blood mononuclear cells were isolated by Ficoll density separation. Rearranged TRB loci were amplified from genomic DNA by multiplex PCR within the immunoSEQ assay. An Illumina HiSeq platform was used to sequence the TRB amplicons. Raw sequences were error-filtered and aligned to reference gene sequences by custom algorithms and were subsequently analyzed with the immunoSEQ online tools. The frequencies of productive and nonproductive TRB rearrangements were evaluated among unique sequences as well as among total sequences. Prism software was used to run t tests, Mann-Whitney tests or two-way ANOVA for comparisons between groups.

The V gene is TRBV5-4 and the J gene is TRBJ2-1; 13 nucleotides in the junction match TRBD2. The clonotype comes from a human donor in good health. The sample comprised CD4+ T cells sorted from blood. CDR3 loop: CASSAGLAGEGSYNEQFF. The bases are TGTGCCAGCAGCGCAGGACTAGCGGGAGAGGGGTCCTACAATGAGCAGTTCTTC.